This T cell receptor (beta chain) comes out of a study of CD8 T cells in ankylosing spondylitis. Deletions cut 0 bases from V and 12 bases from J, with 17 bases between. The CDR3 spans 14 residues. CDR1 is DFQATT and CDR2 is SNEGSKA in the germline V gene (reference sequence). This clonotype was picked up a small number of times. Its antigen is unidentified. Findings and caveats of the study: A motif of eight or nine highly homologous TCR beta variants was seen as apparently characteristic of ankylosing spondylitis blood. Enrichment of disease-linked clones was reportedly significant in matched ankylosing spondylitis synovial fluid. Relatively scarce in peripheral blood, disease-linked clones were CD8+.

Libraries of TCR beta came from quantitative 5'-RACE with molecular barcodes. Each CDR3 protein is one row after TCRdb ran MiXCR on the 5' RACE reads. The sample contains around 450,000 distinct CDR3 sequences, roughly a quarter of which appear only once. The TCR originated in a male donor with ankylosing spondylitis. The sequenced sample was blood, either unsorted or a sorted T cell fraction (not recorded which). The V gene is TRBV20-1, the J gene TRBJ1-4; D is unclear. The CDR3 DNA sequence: TGCAGTGCTAGAGATCGGGCAGGCAATCGGGAACTGTTTTTT. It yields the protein CSARDRAGNRELFF.